This T cell receptor beta chain was recovered during a study of T cell changes during pregnancy in multiple sclerosis. Looked up from germline, CDR1 is SQVTM and CDR2 is ANQGSEA. The V and J ends lost 6 bases and 5 bases, in that order; junction bases with no gene match: 6. The length of the CDR3 is 14 residues. The table came from immunoSEQ multiplex PCR; TCRdb's copy has only in-frame clones and leaves some out. The data hold 50,000 to 55,000 clones, with approximately 90% observed a single time. The material was CD4+ T cells from peripheral blood mononuclear cells, obtained after pregnancy. The chain carries TRBV29-1 and TRBJ2-5; 13 bases align to TRBD2. The TCR originated in a female donor with multiple sclerosis, enrolled in a pregnancy study. DNA of the CDR3: TGCAGCGTCACGGGACTAGCGGGATTTGAGACCCAGTACTTC. Protein: CSVTGLAGFETQYF.